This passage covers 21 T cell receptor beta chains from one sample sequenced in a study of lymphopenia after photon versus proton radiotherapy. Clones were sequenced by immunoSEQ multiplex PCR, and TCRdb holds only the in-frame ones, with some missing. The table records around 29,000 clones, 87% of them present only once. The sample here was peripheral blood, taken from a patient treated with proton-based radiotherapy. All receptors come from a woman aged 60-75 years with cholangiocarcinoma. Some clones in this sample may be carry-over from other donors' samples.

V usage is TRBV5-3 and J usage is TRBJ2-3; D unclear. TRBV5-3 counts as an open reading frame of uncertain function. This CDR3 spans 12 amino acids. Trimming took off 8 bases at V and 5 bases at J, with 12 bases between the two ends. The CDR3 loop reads CASNQKGDTQYF. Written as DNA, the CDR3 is TGTGCCAGCAACCAGAAAGGAGATACGCAGTATTTT.

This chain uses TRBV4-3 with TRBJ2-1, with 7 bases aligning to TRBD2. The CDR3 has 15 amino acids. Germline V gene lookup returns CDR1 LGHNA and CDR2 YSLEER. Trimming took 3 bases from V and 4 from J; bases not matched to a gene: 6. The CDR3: CASSQQLAPYNEQFF. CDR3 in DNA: TGCGCCAGCAGCCAGCAACTAGCGCCTTACAATGAGCAGTTCTTC.

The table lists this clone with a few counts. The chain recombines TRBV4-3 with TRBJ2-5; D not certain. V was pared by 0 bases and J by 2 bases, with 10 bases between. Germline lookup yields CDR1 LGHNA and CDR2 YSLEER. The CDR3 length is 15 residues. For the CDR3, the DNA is TGCGCCAGCAGCCAAGATACCCAGCGTCAAGAGACCCAGTACTTC. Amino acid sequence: CASSQDTQRQETQYF.

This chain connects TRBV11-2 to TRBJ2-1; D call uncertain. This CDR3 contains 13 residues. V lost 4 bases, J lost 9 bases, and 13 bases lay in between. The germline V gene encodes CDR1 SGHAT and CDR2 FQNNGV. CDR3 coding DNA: TGTGCCAGCAGCTCGGACCCTGAAGTTGAGCAGTTCTTC. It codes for CASSSDPEVEQFF.

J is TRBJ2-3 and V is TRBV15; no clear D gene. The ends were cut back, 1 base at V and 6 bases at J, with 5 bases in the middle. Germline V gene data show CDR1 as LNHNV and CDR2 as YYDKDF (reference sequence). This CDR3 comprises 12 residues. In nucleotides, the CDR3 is TGTGCCACCAGCAGAGTCGGGGATACGCAGTATTTT. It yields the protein CATSRVGDTQYF.

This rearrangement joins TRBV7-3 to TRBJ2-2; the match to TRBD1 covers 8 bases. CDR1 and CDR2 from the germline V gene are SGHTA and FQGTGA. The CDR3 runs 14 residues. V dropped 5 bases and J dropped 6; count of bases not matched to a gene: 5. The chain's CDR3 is CASSRDRGPGELFF. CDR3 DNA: TGTGCCAGCAGCCGTGACAGGGGTCCCGGGGAGCTGTTTTTT.

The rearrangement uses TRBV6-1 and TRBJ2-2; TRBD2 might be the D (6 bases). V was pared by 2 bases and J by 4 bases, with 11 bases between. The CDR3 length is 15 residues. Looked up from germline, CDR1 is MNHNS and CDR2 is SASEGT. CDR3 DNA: TGTGCCAGCAGTGAACTTGGGGGGTCCACCGGGGAGCTGTTTTTT. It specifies CASSELGGSTGELFF.

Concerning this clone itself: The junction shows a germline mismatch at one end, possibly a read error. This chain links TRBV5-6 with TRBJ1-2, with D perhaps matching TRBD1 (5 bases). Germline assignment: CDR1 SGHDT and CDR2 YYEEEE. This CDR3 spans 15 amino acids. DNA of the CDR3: TGTGCCAGCAGCTCCTTGAGGGGAGGGAGGCTTGGCTACGCCTTC. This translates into CASSSLRGGRLGYAF. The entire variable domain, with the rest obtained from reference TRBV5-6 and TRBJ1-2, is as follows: DAGVTQSPTHLIKTRGQQVTLRCSPKSGHDTVSWYQQALGQGPQFIFQYYEEEERQRGNFPDRFSGHQFPNYSSELNVNALLLGDSALYLCASSSLRGGRLGYAFGSGTRLTVV.

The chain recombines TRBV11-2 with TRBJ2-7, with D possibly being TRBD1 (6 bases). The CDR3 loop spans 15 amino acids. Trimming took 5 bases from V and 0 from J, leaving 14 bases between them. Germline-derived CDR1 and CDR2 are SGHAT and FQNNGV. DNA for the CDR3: TGTGCCAGCAGCGGACTGACAGGTAGCTCCTACGAGCAGTACTTC. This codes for CASSGLTGSSYEQYF.

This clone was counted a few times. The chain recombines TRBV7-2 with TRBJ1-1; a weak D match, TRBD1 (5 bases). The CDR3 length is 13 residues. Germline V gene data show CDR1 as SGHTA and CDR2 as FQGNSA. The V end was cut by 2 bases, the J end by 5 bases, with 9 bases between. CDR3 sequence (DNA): TGTGCCAGCAGCTTACCGGGGGGGACTGAAGCTTTCTTT. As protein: CASSLPGGTEAFF.

The CDR3 region has the DNA TGTGCCAGCAGCTTAGTGGCGAACACTGAAGCTTTCTTT. Protein product: CASSLVANTEAFF. The V and J genes are TRBV7-9 and TRBJ1-1; no clear D. CDR3 length: 13 amino acids. In germline, CDR1 is SEHNR, CDR2 FQNEAQ (reference sequence). With 1 base removed from V and 1 base from J, the gap between germline ends came to 4 bases.

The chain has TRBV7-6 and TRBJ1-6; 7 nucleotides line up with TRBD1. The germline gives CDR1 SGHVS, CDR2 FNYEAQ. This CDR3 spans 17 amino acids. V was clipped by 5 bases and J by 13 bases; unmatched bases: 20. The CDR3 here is CASSPTAGTVNPSPLHF. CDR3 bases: TGTGCCAGCAGCCCGACCGCCGGGACAGTTAATCCCTCCCCCCTCCACTTT.

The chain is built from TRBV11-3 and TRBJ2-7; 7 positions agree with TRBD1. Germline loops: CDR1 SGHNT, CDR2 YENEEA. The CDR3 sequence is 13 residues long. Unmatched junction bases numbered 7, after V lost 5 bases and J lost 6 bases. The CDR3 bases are TGTGCCAGCAGCACCAGAGGGACAGTCGAGCAGTACTTC. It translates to CASSTRGTVEQYF.

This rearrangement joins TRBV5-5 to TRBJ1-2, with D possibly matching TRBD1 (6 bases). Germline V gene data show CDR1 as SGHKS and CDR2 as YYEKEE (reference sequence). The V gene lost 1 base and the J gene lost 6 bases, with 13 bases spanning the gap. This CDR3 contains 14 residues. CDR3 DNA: TGTGCCAGCAGCTTGCTGGCAGGGGAAGATGGCTACACCTTC. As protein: CASSLLAGEDGYTF.

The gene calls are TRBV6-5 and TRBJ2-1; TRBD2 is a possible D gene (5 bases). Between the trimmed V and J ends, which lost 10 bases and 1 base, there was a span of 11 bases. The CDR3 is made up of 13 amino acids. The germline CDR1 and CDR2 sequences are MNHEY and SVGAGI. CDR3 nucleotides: TGTGCCACCACTAGTTGGTCCTACAATGAGCAGTTCTTC. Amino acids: CATTSWSYNEQFF.

The CDR3 sequence is CASSLRRGIGEQYF. The CDR3 DNA reads as TGTGCCAGCAGTTTACGCCGGGGTATTGGCGAGCAGTACTTC. The gene calls are TRBV27 and TRBJ2-7; D is possibly TRBD2 (5 bases). Germline-derived CDR1 and CDR2 are MNHEY and SMNVEV (reference sequence). The CDR3 sequence is 14 residues long. Trimming stripped 2 bases from V and 6 bases from J, with 14 bases between.

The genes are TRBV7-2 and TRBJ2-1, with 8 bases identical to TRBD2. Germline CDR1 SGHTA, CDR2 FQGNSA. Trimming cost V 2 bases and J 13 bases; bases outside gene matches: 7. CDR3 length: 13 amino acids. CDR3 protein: CASSLIAGGNQFF. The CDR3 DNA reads TGTGCCAGCAGCTTAATTGCGGGGGGTAACCAGTTCTTC.

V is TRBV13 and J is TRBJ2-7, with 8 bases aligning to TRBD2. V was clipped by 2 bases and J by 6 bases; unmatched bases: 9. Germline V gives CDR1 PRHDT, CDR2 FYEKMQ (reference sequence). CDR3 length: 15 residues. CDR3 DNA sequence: TGTGCCAGCAGCTTAACCCCAGCGGGAGCGATCGAGCAGTACTTC. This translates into CASSLTPAGAIEQYF.

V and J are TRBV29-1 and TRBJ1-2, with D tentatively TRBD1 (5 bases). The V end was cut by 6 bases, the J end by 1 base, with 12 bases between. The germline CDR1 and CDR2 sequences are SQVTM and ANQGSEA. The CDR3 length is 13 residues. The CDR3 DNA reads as TGCAGCGTGGGGGAACGTATTAACTATGGCTACACCTTC. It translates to CSVGERINYGYTF.

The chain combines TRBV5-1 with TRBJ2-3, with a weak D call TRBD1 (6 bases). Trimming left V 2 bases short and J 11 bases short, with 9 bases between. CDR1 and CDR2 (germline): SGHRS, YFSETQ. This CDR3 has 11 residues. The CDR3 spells CASSFRGGQYF. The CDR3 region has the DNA TGCGCCAGCAGCTTCAGAGGGGGGCAGTATTTT.

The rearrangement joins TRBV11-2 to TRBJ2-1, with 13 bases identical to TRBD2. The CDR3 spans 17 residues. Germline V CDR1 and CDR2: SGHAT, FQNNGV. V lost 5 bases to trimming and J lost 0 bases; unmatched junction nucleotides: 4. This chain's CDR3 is CASSRWTSGSSYNEQFF. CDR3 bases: TGTGCCAGCAGCCGTTGGACTAGCGGGAGCTCCTACAATGAGCAGTTCTTC.